This T cell receptor (beta chain) was identified during a study of cytomegalovirus exposure and HLA in healthy donors. This clone was seen more than once but under ten times. The target antigen is unknown. It was with 60 Vbeta and 13 Jbeta primers that the PCR ran. The protocol was immunoSEQ multiplex PCR, while the TCRdb copy is restricted to in-frame clones and leaves out a portion. The data hold some 130,000 clones, with roughly 76% observed a single time. Broader study findings: Both high specificity and high sensitivity reportedly marked the classifier's diagnosis of cytomegalovirus status. Specificity of three CMV-associated chains for CMV antigens was verified in vitro. Presence/absence analyses treated sequencing depth as roughly uniform across donors.

The germline V gene has CDR1 MNHEY and CDR2 SVGAGI. CDR3 size: 13 residues. Trimming cost V 4 bases and J 3 bases, with 9 bases left between them. This chain links TRBV6-5 with TRBJ1-1, with a weak D call TRBD1 (6 bases). What was sequenced was PBMCs. The receptor comes from a middle-aged woman in good health and CMV-seronegative. This chain's CDR3 is CASSWTADTEAFF. The CDR3 region has the DNA TGTGCCAGCAGTTGGACAGCAGACACTGAAGCTTTCTTT.